The rows below give T cell receptor beta chains drawn from one sample of a study of blood T cell repertoires in COVID-19. Sequencing used immunoSEQ multiplex PCR; TCRdb keeps in-frame clones, though not all of them. The sample comprises some 490,000 clones, 80% to 90% of which are singletons, and roughly 3.1% rests with the top ten. Sample: peripheral blood. The receptors shown here come from a human donor in a cohort sampled during active COVID-19. CDR3s include the opening cysteine and the closing phenylalanine or tryptophan. The order of the fields is clone size, D gene, J gene, V gene, CDR3 DNA, CDR3 protein. D genes are given only for firm matches. Clone size is shown for a subset of rows, as once, few, many or a class of expanded clone.

once	TRBD1	TRBJ1-1	TRBV15	TGTGCCACCAGCAGACCAGGGGGCACTGAAGCTTTCTTT	CATSRPGGTEAFF
-	TRBD1	TRBJ1-5	TRBV7-2	TGTGCCAGCAGCCTAAGACAGGGGGTTGACAATCAGCCCCAGCATTTT	CASSLRQGVDNQPQHF
once	TRBD2	TRBJ2-1	TRBV5-1	TGCGCCAGCAGCTTGGGGACTAGTGTCAATGAGCAGTTCTTC	CASSLGTSVNEQFF
-	TRBD1	TRBJ1-5	TRBV9	TGTGCCAGCAGCGTCCAGGGGGATAGCAATCAGCCCCAGCATTTT	CASSVQGDSNQPQHF
-	-	TRBJ1-6	TRBV18	TGTGCCAGCTCACAAGTGGGGCAGGGTAATTCACCCCTCCACTTT	CASSQVGQGNSPLHF
-	-	TRBJ2-7	TRBV2	TGTGCCAGCAGCCCGACAGACGTCTACGAGCAGTACTTC	CASSPTDVYEQYF
-	-	TRBJ2-2	TRBV6-5	TGTGCCAGCAGCAGAAACACCGGGGAGCTGTTTTTT	CASSRNTGELFF
-	TRBD2	TRBJ2-1	TRBV2	TGTGCCAGCAGTCCTATTAGCGGGAGGGCGAAGAATGAGCAGTTCTTC	CASSPISGRAKNEQFF
-	-	TRBJ1-1	TRBV9	TGTGCCAGCAGCGTAGGACCGGGTACTGAAGCTTTCTTT	CASSVGPGTEAFF
-	TRBD1	TRBJ2-4	TRBV2	TGTGCCAGCAGAGGACAGGGGATAGTAGCCAAAAACATTCAGTACTTC	CASRGQGIVAKNIQYF
-	-	TRBJ1-1	TRBV7-2	TGTGCCAGCAGCTTAGCGCTGGGCGCGAACACTGAAGCTTTCTTT	CASSLALGANTEAFF
-	-	TRBJ2-7	TRBV28	TGTGCCAGCAGTTCCTCGAGCTACGAGCAGTACTTC	CASSSSSYEQYF